Listed below are T cell receptor beta chains from one sample, sequenced in a study of T-cell reconstitution after alpha-beta-depleted transplantation in children. A single record per CDR3 protein comes from TCRdb applying MiXCR to the PCR reads. The sample includes about 91,000 distinct CDR3 sequences, 7% to 10% seen only once; the top ten take approximately 7.2%. This specimen was PBMCs from the stem cell graft donor, taken from the stem cell graft. The receptors were gathered from a human donor who donated a stem cell graft to a child with congenital amegakaryocytic thrombocytopenia. Both conserved end residues are part of each CDR3. D genes are given only for firm matches. The size field is filled for only some rows; it gives once, few, many or a size class.

TRBJ2-3 | many | . | TRBV20-1 | CSARDPGRELDTQYF | TGCAGTGCTAGAGATCCGGGACGGGAGTTAGATACGCAGTATTTT
TRBJ2-1 | many | TRBD2 | TRBV12-3/TRBV12-4 | CASSLGLAVDEQFF | TGTGCCAGCAGTTTAGGGCTAGCGGTCGATGAGCAGTTCTTC
TRBJ2-7 | many | . | TRBV6-2/TRBV6-3 | CASSYSSSPYEQYF | TGTGCCAGCAGTTACTCGAGCAGCCCCTACGAGCAGTACTTC
TRBJ2-7 | many | TRBD2 | TRBV15 | CATSRDPGTSGYEQYF | TGTGCCACCAGCAGAGATCCGGGGACTAGCGGGTACGAGCAGTACTTC
TRBJ1-4 | many | . | TRBV5-1 | CASSDPGDEKLFF | TGCGCCAGCAGCGATCCAGGGGATGAAAAACTGTTTTTT
TRBJ2-3 | many | TRBD1 | TRBV9 | CASSVDSTGASSTDTQYF | TGTGCCAGCAGCGTAGATTCGACAGGGGCGAGTTCAACAGATACGCAGTATTTT
TRBJ2-3 | many | TRBD2 | TRBV5-6 | CASSLDPGGRTDTQYF | TGTGCCAGCAGCTTGGACCCGGGGGGGAGAACAGATACGCAGTATTTT
TRBJ2-5 | many | TRBD1 | TRBV5-6 | CASSWPGQDQETQYF | TGTGCCAGCAGCTGGCCTGGACAGGACCAAGAGACCCAGTACTTC
TRBJ1-2 | many | . | TRBV7-2 | CASSLDSNYGYTF | TGTGCCAGCAGCTTGGACAGTAACTATGGCTACACCTTC
TRBJ2-7 | many | TRBD1 | TRBV5-1 | CASSLAPGTDPYEQYF | TGCGCCAGCAGCTTGGCCCCCGGGACAGATCCCTACGAGCAGTACTTC
TRBJ2-7 | many | TRBD2 | TRBV5-1 | CASSLDPSGVIGEQYF | TGCGCCAGCAGCTTGGATCCTAGCGGGGTAATCGGCGAGCAGTACTTC
TRBJ1-2 | many | . | TRBV12-3/TRBV12-4 | CASSIGYGYTF | TGTGCCAGCAGTATCGGTTATGGCTACACCTTC
TRBJ1-5 | many | TRBD1 | TRBV7-2 | CASSLDRGPGNQPQHF | TGTGCCAGCAGCTTGGACAGGGGGCCCGGCAATCAGCCCCAGCATTTT
TRBJ2-7 | many | . | TRBV5-5 | CASRRQGGSYEQYF | TGTGCCAGCAGACGACAGGGAGGCTCCTACGAGCAGTACTTC
TRBJ2-7 | many | . | TRBV28 | CASTPAAETYEQYF | TGTGCCAGCACCCCCGCCGCGGAGACCTACGAGCAGTACTTC
TRBJ2-4 | many | TRBD1 | TRBV7-2 | CASSSLQGERQYF | TGTGCCAGCAGCTCACTACAGGGGGAGAGGCAGTACTTC
TRBJ2-7 | many | . | TRBV20-1 | CSASQGGLPGEQYF | TGCAGTGCTAGTCAAGGGGGACTTCCGGGCGAGCAGTACTTC
TRBJ2-7 | many | . | TRBV20-1 | CSASSAYEQYF | TGCAGTGCCTCCTCGGCCTACGAGCAGTACTTC
TRBJ2-2 | many | . | TRBV5-1 | CASWSSRNTGELFF | TGCGCCAGTTGGTCCTCACGGAACACCGGGGAGCTGTTTTTT
TRBJ1-4 | many | . | TRBV20-1 | CSASRVRREKLFF | TGCAGTGCTTCCCGGGTCCGAAGGGAAAAACTGTTTTTT
TRBJ2-3 | many | TRBD2 | TRBV7-2 | CASNRAGGTDTQYF | TGTGCCAGCAACCGGGCGGGGGGCACAGATACGCAGTATTTT
TRBJ2-7 | many | TRBD2 | TRBV28 | CASSSPSGRNEQYF | TGTGCCAGCAGTTCTCCTAGCGGGAGGAACGAGCAGTACTTC
TRBJ2-5 | many | TRBD2 | TRBV5-1 | CASSPGLAGVGETQYF | TGCGCCAGCAGCCCTGGACTAGCGGGGGTTGGAGAGACCCAGTACTTC
TRBJ2-3 | many | . | TRBV7-9 | CASSLDVGTDTQYF | TGTGCCAGCAGCTTAGACGTAGGCACAGATACGCAGTATTTT
TRBJ2-7 | many | TRBD2 | TRBV7-2 | CASSLGPSGGNEQYF | TGTGCCAGCAGCTTAGGTCCTAGCGGGGGCAATGAGCAGTACTTC
TRBJ2-3 | many | TRBD1 | TRBV5-1 | CASSLGSTGTGGSTDTQYF | TGCGCCAGCAGCTTGGGCTCTACCGGGACAGGAGGTTCCACAGATACGCAGTATTTT
TRBJ2-1 | many | . | TRBV5-1 | CASSLGSGVVNEQFF | TGCGCCAGCAGCTTGGGGAGCGGAGTAGTCAATGAGCAGTTCTTC
TRBJ2-7 | many | . | TRBV20-1 | CSASDPDSSRYF | TGCAGTGCTAGTGACCCGGACAGTTCGCGGTACTTC
TRBJ2-7 | many | TRBD1 | TRBV29-1 | CSARTGTGYEQYF | TGCAGCGCTCGGACAGGGACCGGCTACGAGCAGTACTTC
TRBJ2-3 | few | TRBD2 | TRBV20-1 | CSAGSTSDDTDTQYF | TGCAGTGCGGGTTCGACTAGCGATGACACAGATACGCAGTATTTT
TRBJ2-3 | . | TRBD2 | TRBV5-6 | CASSDPGGGSTDTQYF | TGTGCCAGCAGCGACCCCGGCGGGGGGAGCACAGATACGCAGTATTTT
TRBJ1-2 | many | . | TRBV7-9 | CASSLSGPVGGYTF | TGTGCCAGCAGCTTATCAGGGCCCGTCGGGGGCTACACCTTC
TRBJ2-3 | . | TRBD2 | TRBV5-6 | CASSTGTSGGLSTDTQYF | TGTGCCAGCAGCACGGGGACTAGCGGGGGCCTTAGCACAGATACGCAGTATTTT
TRBJ2-2 | many | TRBD1 | TRBV29-1 | CSARTGGDTGELFF | TGCAGCGCCCGGACAGGGGGAGACACCGGGGAGCTGTTTTTT
TRBJ2-7 | many | TRBD1 | TRBV5-1 | CASSLGTGGAGPYEQYF | TGCGCCAGCAGCTTGGGGACAGGGGGCGCAGGGCCCTACGAGCAGTACTTC
TRBJ2-7 | many | . | TRBV5-1 | CASSLGPRDYEQYF | TGCGCCAGCAGCTTGGGACCCAGGGATTACGAGCAGTACTTC
TRBJ1-4 | many | . | TRBV12-3/TRBV12-4 | CASSWDGSVEKLFF | TGTGCCAGCAGTTGGGACGGGTCGGTTGAAAAACTGTTTTTT
TRBJ2-3 | . | . | TRBV9 | CASRVDPSTDTQYF | TGTGCCAGCAGGGTAGATCCTTCCACAGATACGCAGTATTTT
TRBJ1-2 | few | TRBD1 | TRBV7-2 | CASSRRNRGGDYGYTF | TGTGCCAGCAGCCGTCGCAACAGGGGGGGCGACTATGGCTACACCTTC
TRBJ1-2 | many | . | TRBV7-9 | CASSWTSYTSYTF | TGTGCCAGCAGCTGGACAAGCTATACGAGCTACACCTTC
TRBJ2-3 | many | TRBD1 | TRBV5-1 | CASSRGTGRTDTQYF | TGCGCCAGCAGCAGAGGGACAGGGCGCACAGATACGCAGTATTTT
TRBJ1-5 | . | . | TRBV14 | CASSPAFGPQHF | TGTGCCAGCAGTCCGGCCTTCGGGCCCCAGCATTTT
TRBJ2-3 | many | TRBD2 | TRBV6-2/TRBV6-3 | CASSEVGGLGAADTQYF | TGTGCCAGCAGCGAAGTTGGGGGACTAGGAGCGGCAGATACGCAGTATTTT
TRBJ2-2 | . | TRBD2 | TRBV11-3 | CASSPSFGGANTGELFF | TGTGCCAGCAGCCCCAGCTTTGGGGGGGCGAACACCGGGGAGCTGTTTTTT
TRBJ2-1 | . | TRBD2 | TRBV20-1 | CSAREASGRNNEQFF | TGCAGTGCTAGAGAAGCTAGCGGGAGGAACAATGAGCAGTTCTTC
TRBJ2-7 | many | TRBD1 | TRBV5-1 | CASSNDRGPYEQYF | TGCGCCAGCAGTAACGACAGGGGTCCCTACGAGCAGTACTTC
TRBJ2-7 | many | . | TRBV10-2 | CASGRMAEQYF | TGCGCCAGCGGCCGAATGGCCGAGCAGTACTTC
TRBJ2-5 | many | . | TRBV7-9 | CASSLMGIKETQYF | TGTGCCAGCAGCTTAATGGGCATTAAAGAGACCCAGTACTTC
TRBJ2-7 | many | . | TRBV20-1 | CSAKDREGTYEQYF | TGCAGTGCTAAGGACCGCGAGGGCACCTACGAGCAGTACTTC
TRBJ2-2 | many | . | TRBV2 | CAWADPGELFF | TGTGCCTGGGCCGATCCCGGGGAGCTGTTTTTT
TRBJ2-5 | many | TRBD2 | TRBV20-1 | CSAPSGRSPETQYF | TGCAGTGCTCCTAGCGGGAGATCCCCAGAGACCCAGTACTTC
TRBJ2-3 | many | TRBD1 | TRBV10-3 | CAISDGTASTDTQYF | TGTGCCATCAGTGACGGGACAGCTAGCACAGATACGCAGTATTTT
TRBJ2-7 | many | . | TRBV7-2 | CASSLVAGSYEQYF | TGTGCCAGCAGCTTAGTCGCCGGATCCTACGAGCAGTACTTC
TRBJ1-1 | many | . | TRBV5-1 | CASSFAGISWEQAFF | TGCGCCAGCAGCTTCGCAGGCATATCATGGGAACAAGCTTTCTTT
TRBJ2-1 | many | TRBD2 | TRBV28 | CASSRGAGDVNEQFF | TGTGCCAGCAGTCGGGGAGCGGGAGATGTAAATGAGCAGTTCTTC
TRBJ1-1 | few | . | TRBV30 | CAWSVRVSGEAFF | TGTGCCTGGAGTGTACGAGTATCAGGTGAAGCTTTCTTT
TRBJ2-1 | many | . | TRBV10-3 | CATLGVGNEQFF | TGTGCCACCTTGGGGGTAGGTAATGAGCAGTTCTTC